Each of the 18 T cell receptor beta chains below was sequenced from the same sample in a study of graft-versus-host responses after intestinal transplantation (TCRdb year 2021). Libraries were prepared through the immunoSEQ multiplex PCR assay. TCRdb re-hosts the immuneACCESS table, in-frame sequences only. Its copies lack some clones; in the studies checked, an unresolved V gene accounts for under half of them, and the cause for the rest is not known. Recorded for this sample are roughly 120,000 clones; around 96% of them occurred a single time. The ten largest make up over 2.5% of the sample. The sample's time point label, decoded: cells obtained before transplantation from donor or recipient. No cognate antigen is known for these TCRs. The sample in question was unstimulated CD8+ T cells sorted from spleen or lymph node cells, obtained before intestinal transplant. These receptors were taken from a human donor who received an intestinal transplant.

The chain employs TRBV7-4 and TRBJ2-5; D uncertain. V was cut by 1 base and J by 6 bases, with 12 bases left in between. The CDR3 runs 14 residues. CDR1 is SGHVT and CDR2 is SQSDAQ in the germline V gene. The CDR3, as DNA: TGTGCCAGCAGCTTAGAAGGTCTGGGAAAGACCCAGTACTTC. It translates to CASSLEGLGKTQYF.

The chain links TRBV2 to TRBJ2-5, with 13 bases aligning to TRBD2. The J call may be mistaken, given a closer DNA end match to TRBJ2-7. CDR3 length equals 17 residues. Germline V CDR1 and CDR2: SNHLY, FYNNEI. The CDR3 here is CASRIGLAGVKSYEQYF. Written as DNA, the CDR3 is TGTGCCAGCAGGATCGGACTAGCGGGAGTAAAGTCCTACGAGCAGTACTTC.

The chain is built from TRBV28 and TRBJ2-7; possible D gene TRBD2, 6 bases. The CDR3 loop spans 12 amino acids. In germline, CDR1 is MDHEN, CDR2 SYDVKM. The V end was cut by 6 bases, the J end by 2 bases, with 8 bases between. The DNA of the CDR3 is TGTGCCAGCAGCACGGGGGCCTACGAGCAGTACTTC. This sequence encodes CASSTGAYEQYF.

The chain uses TRBV13 and TRBJ1-5; 8 bases are shared with TRBD1. The CDR3 loop spans 16 amino acids. V was clipped by 3 bases and J by 2 bases; unmatched bases: 6. CDR1 is PRHDT, CDR2 FYEKMQ, per germline (reference sequence). CDR3 bases: TGTGCCAGCAGCTTCCACGGACAGGGTGGCAATCAGCCCCAGCATTTT. Amino acid sequence: CASSFHGQGGNQPQHF.

The gene calls are TRBV15 and TRBJ2-2; D is undetermined. Germline CDR1 LNHNV, CDR2 YYDKDF (reference sequence). Trimming removed 8 bases from V and 4 bases from J, with 8 bases in between. CDR3 length equals 12 residues. The CDR3 spells CATATRTGELFF. The DNA for the CDR3 is TGTGCCACCGCCACCCGCACCGGGGAGCTGTTTTTT.

This rearrangement joins TRBV5-4 to TRBJ2-1, with a possible D match to TRBD1 (5 bases). V was pared by 4 bases and J by 4 bases, with 15 bases between. The CDR3 runs to 15 residues. Germline CDR1 and CDR2: SGHNT and YYREEE (reference sequence). The CDR3 region is CASSEPLQVYNEQFF. CDR3 DNA sequence: TGTGCCAGCAGCGAACCCCTACAGGTTTACAATGAGCAGTTCTTC.

The chain employs TRBV27 and TRBJ2-7; no reliable D call. Germline assignment: CDR1 MNHEY and CDR2 SMNVEV (reference sequence). Deletions cut 0 bases from V and 1 base from J, with 10 bases between. This CDR3 is 15 amino acids long. The CDR3 coding sequence is TGTGCCAGCAGTTTATCGCAGGTAACTTCCTACGAGCAGTACTTC. Protein product: CASSLSQVTSYEQYF.

The genes are TRBV5-4 and TRBJ2-7, with 7 bases matching TRBD1. V lost 3 bases and J lost 2; bases outside the gene matches: 5. Germline CDR1 is SGHNT and CDR2 is YYREEE (reference sequence). This CDR3 has 14 residues. CDR3 residues: CASSSTGSAYEQYF. The CDR3 nucleotides are TGTGCCAGCAGCTCGACAGGGTCCGCCTACGAGCAGTACTTC.

This chain uses TRBV2 with TRBJ2-3; D is unresolved. This CDR3 contains 15 residues. CDR1 and CDR2 (germline): SNHLY, FYNNEI. The germline V and J ends were trimmed by 2 bases and 6 bases, with 15 bases remaining between them. DNA for the CDR3: TGTGCCAGCAGTGAATACGGGCGGATGGGGGATACGCAGTATTTT. This translates into CASSEYGRMGDTQYF.

The genes are TRBV13 and TRBJ1-4; 9 positions match TRBD1. The germline V gene encodes CDR1 PRHDT and CDR2 FYEKMQ (reference sequence). J gave up 6 bases and V 0 bases, and 8 bases lay outside the gene matches. The CDR3 is 17 residues long. CDR3 bases: TGTGCCAGCAGCTTAGGCCTCGGGACAGGGTGGGATGAAAAACTGTTTTTT. Translation: CASSLGLGTGWDEKLFF.

This chain connects TRBV7-8 to TRBJ2-1, with 7 bases matching TRBD2. Looked up from germline, CDR1 is SGHVS and CDR2 is FQNEAQ. With 5 bases clipped from V and 1 base from J, the junction kept 11 bases outside the gene matches. This CDR3 comprises 17 residues. CDR3 sequence reads: CASSRPRSGISYNEQFF. CDR3 in DNA: TGTGCCAGCAGCCGCCCGAGGAGCGGGATTTCCTACAATGAGCAGTTCTTC.

The sample holds a few counts of this clone. This chain uses TRBV9 with TRBJ1-3; D might be TRBD1 (5 bases). Between the trimmed V and J ends, which lost 1 base and 0 bases, there was a span of 8 bases. Per germline, CDR1 SGDLS and CDR2 YYNGEE. This CDR3 is 15 amino acids long. The CDR3 nucleotides are TGTGCCAGCAGCGTATCAGGGAACTCTGGAAACACCATATATTTT. It translates to CASSVSGNSGNTIYF.

This chain uses TRBV27 with TRBJ1-2, with D unresolved. The CDR3 runs to 14 residues. Germline CDR1 and CDR2: MNHEY and SMNVEV (reference sequence). V was trimmed by 2 bases and J by 2 bases, leaving 9 bases between them. The CDR3, as DNA: TGTGCCAGCAGTTTAGCCCCAAGAAACTATGGCTACACCTTC. It translates to CASSLAPRNYGYTF.

In nucleotides, the CDR3 is TGTGCCAGCAGCCGACTAGCGGGAGCCGAGCAGTACTTC. It translates to CASSRLAGAEQYF. J is TRBJ2-7 and V is TRBV7-3; TRBD2 matches 12 bases. Per germline, CDR1 SGHTA and CDR2 FQGTGA. V gave up 5 bases and J gave up 6 bases; unmatched junction bases: 2. The CDR3 extends over 13 amino acids.

The J gene is TRBJ1-1, the V gene TRBV27; 7 bases are a match to TRBD1. The germline gives CDR1 MNHEY, CDR2 SMNVEV (reference sequence). The CDR3 spans 15 residues. The V segment lost 0 bases and the J segment 4 bases; nucleotides outside the gene matches: 5. The CDR3 region is CASSLSSGGGTEAFF. CDR3 nucleotide sequence: TGTGCCAGCAGTTTATCGTCAGGGGGGGGCACTGAAGCTTTCTTT.

The chain has TRBV15 and TRBJ1-5; D gene uncertain. V lost 3 bases and J 3 bases, leaving 12 bases between the germline ends. Per germline, CDR1 LNHNV and CDR2 YYDKDF (reference sequence). The CDR3 spans 15 residues. The DNA for the CDR3 is TGTGCCACCAGCAGGAATCGGACCCCCAATCAGCCCCAGCATTTT. Its protein is CATSRNRTPNQPQHF.

In the case of this clone: Germline and junction disagree at one end, which may indicate a read error. The chain joins TRBV7-9 to TRBJ2-7; 8 positions agree with TRBD2. The CDR3 extends over 14 amino acids. CDR1 and CDR2 (germline): SEHNR, FQNEAQ (reference sequence). CDR3 bases: TGTGCCAGCAGCGTAGCGGGGAGCTCCTACGAGCAGTACTTC. Translating it yields CASSVAGSSYEQYF.

This rearrangement joins TRBV6-6 to TRBJ2-7; 11 bases match TRBD2. V shed 8 bases and J 7 bases; nucleotides not matched to a gene: 7. The V gene's germline CDR1 is MNHNY and CDR2 SVGAGI (reference sequence). The CDR3 sequence is 13 residues long. The chain's CDR3 is CASRYSGREEQYF. The DNA of the CDR3 is TGTGCCAGCCGGTATAGCGGGAGGGAGGAGCAGTACTTC.